These T cell receptor beta chains were read from a single sample in a study of shared T cell receptors in the human thymus. Assay used: immunoSEQ multiplex PCR; TCRdb lists only in-frame clones, some missing. In the table there are about 380,000 clones, approximately 95% of which are singletons. The source material was thymocytes. The source of these receptors is a human donor. CDR3s include the opening cysteine and the closing phenylalanine or tryptophan. Each record gives: CDR3 length, J gene, clone size, V gene, D gene, CDR3 protein, CDR3 DNA. A D gene is named only where the DNA matches it firmly. The size entry is marked missing in some rows and otherwise reads once, few, many or a size class.

>15|TRBJ2-7|NA|TRBV2|TRBD2
CASSHLSGRPYEQYF
TGTGCCAGCAGTCATCTTAGCGGGAGACCCTACGAGCAGTACTTC
>20|TRBJ1-3|NA|TRBV5-8|TRBD1
CASSQRRVEGGILLGNTIYF
TGTGCCAGCAGCCAGAGGAGGGTAGAAGGGGGCATTCTTCTGGGAAACACCATATATTTT
>14|TRBJ2-7|NA|TRBV27|NA
CASSLSGVFREQYF
TGTGCCAGCAGTTTATCCGGGGTCTTCCGCGAGCAGTACTTC
>11|TRBJ1-2|NA|TRBV5-6|NA
CASSLVRGYTF
TGTGCCAGCAGCTTGGTCCGAGGCTACACCTTC
>16|TRBJ2-1|NA|TRBV6-6|NA
CASSHPSRSSYNEQFF
TGTGCCAGCAGTCACCCCTCGCGGAGCTCCTACAATGAGCAGTTCTTC
>17|TRBJ2-2|NA|TRBV7-9|NA
CASSLRPPKYFTGELFF
TGTGCCAGCAGCCTTAGGCCCCCGAAATATTTCACCGGGGAGCTGTTTTTT
>17|TRBJ2-1|NA|TRBV28|NA
CASSLPRLTNTYNEQFF
TGTGCCAGCAGTTTACCCCGACTAACTAATACCTACAATGAGCAGTTCTTC
>14|TRBJ2-3|NA|TRBV23-1|NA
CASRSGLGVDTQYF
TGCGCCAGCAGGTCGGGTCTAGGGGTAGATACGCAGTATTTT
>14|TRBJ2-7|NA|TRBV7-6|TRBD1
CASSSDRGPYEQYF
TGTGCCAGCAGCTCGGACAGGGGCCCCTACGAGCAGTACTTC
>16|TRBJ2-7|NA|TRBV28|TRBD1
CASSLCGDRDYTEQYF
TGTGCCAGCAGTTTATGCGGGGACAGGGATTATACCGAGCAGTACTTC
>16|TRBJ1-2|once|TRBV28|NA
CASSERGQLTVYGYTF
TGTGCCAGCAGTGAACGGGGCCAGCTAACTGTCTATGGCTACACCTTC